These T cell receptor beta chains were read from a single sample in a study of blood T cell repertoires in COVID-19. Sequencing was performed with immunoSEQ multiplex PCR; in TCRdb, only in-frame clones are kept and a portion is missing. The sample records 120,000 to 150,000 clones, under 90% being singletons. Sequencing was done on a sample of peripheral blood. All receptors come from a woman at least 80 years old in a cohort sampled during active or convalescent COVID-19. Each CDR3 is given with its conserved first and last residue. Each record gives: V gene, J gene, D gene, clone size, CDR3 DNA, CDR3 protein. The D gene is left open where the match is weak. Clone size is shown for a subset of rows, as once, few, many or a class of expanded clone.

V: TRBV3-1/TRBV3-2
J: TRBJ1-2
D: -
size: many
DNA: TGTGCCAGCAGCCAACCTTCCGCAGGGCCGGTGCACACCTTC
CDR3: CASSQPSAGPVHTF

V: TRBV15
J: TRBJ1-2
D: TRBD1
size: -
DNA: TGTGCCACCAGCAGCAGGGGGGCCGTCTATGGCTACACCTTC
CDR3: CATSSRGAVYGYTF

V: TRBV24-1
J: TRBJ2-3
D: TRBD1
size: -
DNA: TGTGCCACCAGTGGGACAGGGATTAGCACAGATACGCAGTATTTT
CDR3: CATSGTGISTDTQYF

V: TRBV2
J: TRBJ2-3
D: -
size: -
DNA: TGTGCCAGCCGGACTGGCACAGATACGCAGTATTTT
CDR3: CASRTGTDTQYF

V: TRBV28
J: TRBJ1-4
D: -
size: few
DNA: TGTGCCAGCAGTTCTCCCGCACAGGGACGGGGTGAAAAACTGTTTTTT
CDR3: CASSSPAQGRGEKLFF

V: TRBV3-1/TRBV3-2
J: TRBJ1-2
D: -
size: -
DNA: TGTGCCAGCAGCCAAAACAATAACTATGGCTACACCTTC
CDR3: CASSQNNNYGYTF

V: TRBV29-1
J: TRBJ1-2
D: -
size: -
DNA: TGCAGCGTTGAACGGTCCTATGGCTACACCTTC
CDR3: CSVERSYGYTF

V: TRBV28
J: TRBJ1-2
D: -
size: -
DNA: TGTGCCAGCAGTTTGCTTATACGGAGCGGCTACACCTTC
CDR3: CASSLLIRSGYTF

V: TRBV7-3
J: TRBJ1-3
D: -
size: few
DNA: TGTGCCAGCAGCTTAAATCCCGCTGGAAACACCATATATTTT
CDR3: CASSLNPAGNTIYF

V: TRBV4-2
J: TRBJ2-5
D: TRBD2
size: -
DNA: TGTGCCAGCAGCCAATCGTTAAGCGGCGGAGCGGGGGGTCGGGAGACCCAGTACTTC
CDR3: CASSQSLSGGAGGRETQYF

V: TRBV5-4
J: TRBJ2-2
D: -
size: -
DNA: TGTGCCAGCAGCTTCAGAGGGGGTATTAGCGGGGAGCTGTTTTTT
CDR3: CASSFRGGISGELFF

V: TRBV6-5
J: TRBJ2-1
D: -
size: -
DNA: TGTGCCAGCAGTTACTCCACAAAAAGTTACAATGAGCAGTTCTTC
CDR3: CASSYSTKSYNEQFF

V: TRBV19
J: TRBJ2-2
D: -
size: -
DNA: TGTGCCAGTAGTGGGACATATACGAACACCGGGGAGCTGTTTTTT
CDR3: CASSGTYTNTGELFF

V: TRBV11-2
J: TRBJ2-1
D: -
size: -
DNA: TGTGCCAGCAGCTTGACTTCAGCGTTCTCCTACAATGAGCAGTTCTTC
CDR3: CASSLTSAFSYNEQFF

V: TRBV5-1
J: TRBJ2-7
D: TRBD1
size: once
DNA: TGCGCCAGCAGCTCTTCGGGACAGTCCTACGAGCAGTACTTC
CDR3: CASSSSGQSYEQYF

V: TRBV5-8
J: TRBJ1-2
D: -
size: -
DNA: TGTGCCAGCAGCTTGGGTAACTCTCCTAACTATGGCTACACCTTC
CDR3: CASSLGNSPNYGYTF

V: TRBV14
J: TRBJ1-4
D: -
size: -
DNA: TGTGCCAGCAGCCAGCTACTCGCAACTAATGAAAAACTGTTTTTT
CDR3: CASSQLLATNEKLFF

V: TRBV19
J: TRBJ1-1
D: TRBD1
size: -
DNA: TGTGCCAGTAGGGACGGACAGGGGGACACTGAAGCTTTCTTT
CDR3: CASRDGQGDTEAFF

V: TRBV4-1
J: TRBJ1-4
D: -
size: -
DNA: TGCGCCAGCAGCCAAGGTGGTGGTCCCCGAGGGGAAAAACTGTTTTTT
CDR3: CASSQGGGPRGEKLFF

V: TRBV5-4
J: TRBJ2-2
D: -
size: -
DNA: TGTGCCAGCAGTCATACACCCCTGGCCACCGGGGAGCTGTTTTTT
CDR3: CASSHTPLATGELFF

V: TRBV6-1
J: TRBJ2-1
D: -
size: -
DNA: TGTGCCAGCAGTGGGAAGAGGGCCGCCTCGAGGCATGAGCAGTTCTTC
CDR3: CASSGKRAASRHEQFF

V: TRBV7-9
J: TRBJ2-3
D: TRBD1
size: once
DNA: TGTGCCAGCAGCCGGTGGGGACAGGGGCTTACAGATACGCAGTATTTT
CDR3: CASSRWGQGLTDTQYF

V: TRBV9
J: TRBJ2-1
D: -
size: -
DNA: TGTGCCAGCAGCGTAGCGGTCGTGAATGAGCAGTTCTTC
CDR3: CASSVAVVNEQFF

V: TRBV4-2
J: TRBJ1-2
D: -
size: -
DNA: TGTGCCAGCAGCCCCAAATATGGGGGCACAGTCCATGGCTACACCTTC
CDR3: CASSPKYGGTVHGYTF

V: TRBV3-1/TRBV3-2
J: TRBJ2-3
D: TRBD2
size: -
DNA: TGTGCCAGCAGCCAAGACATACTAGCGGCCGGCACAGATACGCAGTATTTT
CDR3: CASSQDILAAGTDTQYF

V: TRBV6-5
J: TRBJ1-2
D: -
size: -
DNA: TGTGCCAGCGAGGGCGGGACTGCTAACTATGGCTACACCTTC
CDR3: CASEGGTANYGYTF

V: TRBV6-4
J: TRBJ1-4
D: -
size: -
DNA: TGTGCCAGCAATTATCTCCTTGGGAGCACTAATGAAAAACTGTTTTTT
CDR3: CASNYLLGSTNEKLFF

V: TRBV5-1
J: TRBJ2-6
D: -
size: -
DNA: TGCGCCAGCAGCTTGGCTACAGGGACTGGGGCCAACGTCCTGACTTTC
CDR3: CASSLATGTGANVLTF

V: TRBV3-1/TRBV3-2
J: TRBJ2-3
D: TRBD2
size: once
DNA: TGTGCCAGCAGCCAAGCAGGTGGGGGGGGCACAGATACGCAGTATTTT
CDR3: CASSQAGGGGTDTQYF

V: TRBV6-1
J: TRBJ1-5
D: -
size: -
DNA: TGTGCCAGCAGTGAAGTTGGAGGGTATCAGCCCCAGCATTTT
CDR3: CASSEVGGYQPQHF

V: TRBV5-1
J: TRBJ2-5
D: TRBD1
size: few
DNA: TGCGCCAGCAGCTTGGGGACAGGCCAAGAGACCCAGTACTTC
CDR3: CASSLGTGQETQYF

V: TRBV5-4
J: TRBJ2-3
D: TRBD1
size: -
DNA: TGTGCCAGCAGCTTTGGACAGGGGACAGATACGCAGTATTTT
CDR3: CASSFGQGTDTQYF

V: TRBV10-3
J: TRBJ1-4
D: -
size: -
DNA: TGTGCCATCAGCACAGGGAATACTAATGAAAAACTGTTTTTT
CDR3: CAISTGNTNEKLFF

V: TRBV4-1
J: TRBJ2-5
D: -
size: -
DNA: TGCGCCAGCAGCCCCGCCGGAGGAGCCGACCAAGAGACCCAGTACTTC
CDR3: CASSPAGGADQETQYF

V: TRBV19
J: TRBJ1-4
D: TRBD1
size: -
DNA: TGTGCCAGTAGTATACGCGACAGGGTGGATTTGTTAAAACTGTTTTTT
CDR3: CASSIRDRVDLLKLFF

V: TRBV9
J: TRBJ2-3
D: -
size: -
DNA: TGTGCCAGCAGCCTAATCACAGATACGCAGTATTTT
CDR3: CASSLITDTQYF

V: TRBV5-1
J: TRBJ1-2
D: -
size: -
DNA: TGCGCCAGCAGACTTGGACGGGAAAAGTCTAACTATGGCTACACCTTC
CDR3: CASRLGREKSNYGYTF

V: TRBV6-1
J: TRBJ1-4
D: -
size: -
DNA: TGTGCCAGCAGTGAGAGTTGGGGAACAGGGGAAAAACTGTTTTTT
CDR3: CASSESWGTGEKLFF

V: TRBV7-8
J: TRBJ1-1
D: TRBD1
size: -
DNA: TGTGCCAGCAGCTTAACGACCTCCGGGACAGGGGGAACTGAAGCTTTCTTT
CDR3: CASSLTTSGTGGTEAFF

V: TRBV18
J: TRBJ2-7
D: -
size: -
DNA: TGTGCCAGCTCACCAGTGCGAGGGACATACTCCTACGAGCAGTACTTC
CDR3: CASSPVRGTYSYEQYF

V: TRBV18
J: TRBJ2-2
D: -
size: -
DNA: TGTGCCAGCTCACTACTGCGGGGGCTCGTGGACGGGGAGCTGTTTTTT
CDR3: CASSLLRGLVDGELFF

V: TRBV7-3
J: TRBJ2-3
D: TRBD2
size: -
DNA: TGTGCCAGCAGCTTAGGAGTGCCTAGCGGGGGGGAGAGCACAGATACGCAGTATTTT
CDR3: CASSLGVPSGGESTDTQYF

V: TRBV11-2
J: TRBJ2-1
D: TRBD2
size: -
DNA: TGTGCCAGCAGCCGTAGCGGGGGGAACAATGAGCAGTTCTTC
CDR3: CASSRSGGNNEQFF

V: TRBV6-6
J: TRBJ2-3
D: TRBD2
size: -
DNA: TGTGCCAGCAGTTATTGGGGGGGTGATACGCAGTATTTT
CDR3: CASSYWGGDTQYF

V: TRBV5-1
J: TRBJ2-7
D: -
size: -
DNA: TGCGCCAGCAGCCCTAATAGCTACGAGCAGTACTTC
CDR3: CASSPNSYEQYF

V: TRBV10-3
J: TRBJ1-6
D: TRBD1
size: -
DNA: TGTGCCATCATGGACAGGGATAATTCACCCCTCCACTTT
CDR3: CAIMDRDNSPLHF

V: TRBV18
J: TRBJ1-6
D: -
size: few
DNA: TGTGCCAGCTCACCATTGACGGCCGGGGATTCACCCCTCCACTTT
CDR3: CASSPLTAGDSPLHF

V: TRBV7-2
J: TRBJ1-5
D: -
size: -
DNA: TGTGCCAGCAGCCCAAGATCGGGTAATCAGCCCCAGCATTTT
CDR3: CASSPRSGNQPQHF

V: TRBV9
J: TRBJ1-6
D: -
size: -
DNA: TGTGCCAGCAGCGTAGGGGCAGACCTCTATAATTCACCCCTCCACTTT
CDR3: CASSVGADLYNSPLHF

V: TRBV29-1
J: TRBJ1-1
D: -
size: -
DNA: TGCAGCGCTGACAGGAACACTGAAGCTTTCTTT
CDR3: CSADRNTEAFF